This TCR beta chain emerged from a study of shared clonotypes between healthy human individuals. In the study overall: The composition of the donors was two women and a few men aged 18 to 49.

Scientists sequenced DNA from unsorted PBMC on ten immunoSEQ deep assay plates. Only in-frame clones appear in the TCRdb table, and some are missing; sequencing was by immunoSEQ multiplex PCR. The sample includes around 500,000 clones, around 85% seen only once; the top ten take roughly 13%. V was clipped by 7 bases and J by 8 bases; unmatched bases: 10. The germline CDR1 and CDR2 sequences are SQVTM and ANQGSEA. This CDR3 is built from 13 residues. The specimen sequenced was PBMCs. This chain uses TRBV29-1 with TRBJ1-4, with 7 bases fitting TRBD1. The TCR was taken from a woman aged 40 to 50 in good health. Some clones in this sample may be carry-over from other donors' samples. The CDR3 nucleotides are TGCAGCGGCCGGGACAGCGTTGGAGAAAAACTGTTTTTT. This gives the protein CSGRDSVGEKLFF.